This T cell receptor beta chain was identified during a study of T cell repertoires in cytomegalovirus infection. In the study overall: Both a matching HLA type and CMV infection were indicated by public TCR beta signatures.

TCRdb re-called the reads through MiXCR, storing one row per CDR3 protein. The sample shows 310,000 or so distinct CDR3 sequences, roughly 16% of them seen only once. This clonotype was observed a handful of times. CDR1 is SGHTS and CDR2 is YDEGEE in the germline V gene. Germline trimming cut 1 base from V and 12 bases from J; bases unmatched to any gene: 13. This CDR3 is built from 16 residues. The sequence was obtained from a human donor in good health (CMV status not recorded). Some clones in this sample may be carry-over from other donors' samples. The chain combines TRBV5-8 with TRBJ2-2, with 9 bases matching TRBD1. Sequenced material: PBMCs. DNA of the CDR3: TGTGCCAGCAGCTTGTTCACCGGGACAGGGCTGATTCAGCTGTTTTTT. Translating gives CASSLFTGTGLIQLFF. Drawing the rest from reference TRBV5-8 and TRBJ2-2, the complete variable domain is EAGVTQSPTHLIKTRGQQATLRCSPISGHTSVYWYQQALGLGLQFLLWYDEGEERNRGNFPPRFSGRQFPNYSSELNVNALELEDSALYLCASSLFTGTGLIQLFFGEGSRLTVL.